This T cell receptor beta chain was captured in a study of T cell changes during pregnancy in multiple sclerosis. CDR3 size: 12 residues. Deletions cut 3 bases from V and 6 bases from J, with 7 bases between. Germline CDR1 and CDR2: KGHSH and LQKENI. Sequencing was performed with immunoSEQ multiplex PCR; in TCRdb, only in-frame clones are kept and a portion is missing. The table has more than 90,000 clones, approximately 90% seen once; the top ten hold about 1.5%. This TCR derives from a female donor with multiple sclerosis, enrolled in a pregnancy study. Here the sequenced sample was peripheral blood, taken in the third trimester of pregnancy. The chain uses TRBV18 and TRBJ2-3; TRBD1 might be the D (5 bases). This CDR3 is CASSPSGDTQYF. DNA of the CDR3: TGTGCCAGCTCACCCTCAGGGGATACGCAGTATTTT.